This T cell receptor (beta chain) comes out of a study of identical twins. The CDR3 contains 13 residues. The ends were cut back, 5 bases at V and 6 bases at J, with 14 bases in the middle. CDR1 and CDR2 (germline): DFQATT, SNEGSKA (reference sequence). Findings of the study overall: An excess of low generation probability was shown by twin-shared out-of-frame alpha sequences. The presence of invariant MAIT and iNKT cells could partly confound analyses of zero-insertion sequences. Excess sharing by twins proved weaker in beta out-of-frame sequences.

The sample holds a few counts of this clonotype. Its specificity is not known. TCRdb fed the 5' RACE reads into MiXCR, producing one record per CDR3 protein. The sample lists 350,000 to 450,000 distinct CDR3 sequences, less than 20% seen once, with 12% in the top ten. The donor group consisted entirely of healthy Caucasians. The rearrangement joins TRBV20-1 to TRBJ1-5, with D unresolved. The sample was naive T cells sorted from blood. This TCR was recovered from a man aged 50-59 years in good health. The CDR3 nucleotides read TGCAGTGCTGGTTCCAAGGCGCCTCAGCCCCAGCATTTT. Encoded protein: CSAGSKAPQPQHF.